Following are 30 T cell receptor beta chains from one sample sequenced in a study of blood T cell repertoires in COVID-19. Repertoires were generated with immunoSEQ multiplex PCR, while TCRdb's copy carries only in-frame clones and drops some. The sample has fewer than 150,000 clones; more than 80% are singletons. Specimen: peripheral blood. These receptors all come from a woman of 80 years or more in a cohort sampled during active or convalescent COVID-19.

This rearrangement joins TRBV5-1 to TRBJ1-1; a weak D match, TRBD1 (5 bases). The CDR3 runs 16 residues. Per germline, CDR1 SGHRS and CDR2 YFSETQ. With 0 bases removed from V and 3 bases from J, the gap between germline ends came to 15 bases. The CDR3 nucleotides are TGCGCCAGCAGCTTGGTGTTGGGGGGAGGTGACACTGAAGCTTTCTTT. Amino acids: CASSLVLGGGDTEAFF.

The chain employs TRBV7-9 and TRBJ1-2; D unresolved. The CDR3 runs 13 residues. The V end lost 0 bases, the J end lost 7 bases, and 9 bases lay between the germline ends. Per the germline V gene, CDR1 is SEHNR and CDR2 is FQNEAQ (reference sequence). The CDR3 DNA is TGTGCCAGCAGCTTAGCCGGGTTGGGTGGCTACACCTTC. This translates into CASSLAGLGGYTF.

This clone was picked up one time. The chain recombines TRBV3-1 (or the pseudogene TRBV3-2) with TRBJ1-2; 8 bases fit TRBD1. The germline V gene has CDR1 LGHDT and CDR2 YNNKEL (reference sequence). Trimming removed 3 bases from V and 4 bases from J; junction bases left unmatched: 4. The CDR3 runs 14 residues. This CDR3 reads CASSQDRVPYGYTF. CDR3 in DNA: TGTGCCAGCAGCCAGGACAGGGTGCCCTATGGCTACACCTTC.

The J gene is TRBJ2-5, the V gene TRBV24-1; tentative D call: TRBD2 (6 bases). Germline V lookup: CDR1 KGHDR, CDR2 SFDVKD. The CDR3 extends over 15 amino acids. The V end was cut by 3 bases, the J end by 4 bases, with 14 bases between. The CDR3 nucleotides are TGTGCCACCAGTGATGGGACGGAGGGTCGAGAGACCCAGTACTTC. Its protein is CATSDGTEGRETQYF.

This chain joins TRBV6-1 and TRBJ1-5, with 8 positions matching TRBD1. Germline trimming cut 0 bases from V and 5 bases from J; bases unmatched to any gene: 3. Germline V gene sequence: CDR1 MNHNS, CDR2 SASEGT. This CDR3 spans 15 amino acids. CDR3 residues: CASSEAYRGDQPQHF. In nucleotides, the CDR3 is TGTGCCAGCAGTGAAGCTTACAGGGGGGATCAGCCCCAGCATTTT.

The rearrangement links TRBV15 to TRBJ2-1; the match to TRBD2 covers 9 bases. This CDR3 region has 17 residues. With V trimmed by 0 bases and J by 3 bases, 6 bases remained unmatched. The V gene's germline CDR1 is LNHNV and CDR2 YYDKDF (reference sequence). The CDR3 spells CATSRDWAGGFYNEQFF. CDR3 in DNA: TGTGCCACCAGCAGAGATTGGGCGGGGGGGTTCTACAATGAGCAGTTCTTC.

The gene calls are TRBV6-5 and TRBJ1-2; D not certain. CDR1 and CDR2 from the germline V gene are MNHEY and SVGAGI. The CDR3 totals 12 residues. Deletions cut 6 bases from V and 0 bases from J, with 5 bases between. Written as DNA, the CDR3 is TGTGCCAGCAGACACCCTAACTATGGCTACACCTTC. It specifies CASRHPNYGYTF.

The chain couples TRBV6-5 to TRBJ1-2; D gene unclear. The CDR3 is 15 amino acids. Germline-derived CDR1 and CDR2 are MNHEY and SVGAGI. Trimming cost V 5 bases and J 4 bases, with 17 bases left between them. DNA of the CDR3: TGTGCCAGCAGTCCTTTTTCCACAGATGCCTATGGCTACACCTTC. Its translation: CASSPFSTDAYGYTF.

The chain links TRBV7-9 to TRBJ2-5; TRBD1 agrees at 8 bases. The germline V gene has CDR1 SEHNR and CDR2 FQNEAQ (reference sequence). Germline trimming cut 3 bases from V and 1 base from J; bases unmatched to any gene: 1. There are 14 residues in the CDR3. CDR3: CASSLGQVQETQYF. CDR3 in DNA: TGTGCCAGCAGCTTGGGACAGGTCCAAGAGACCCAGTACTTC.

The chain joins TRBV6-2 or TRBV6-3 to TRBJ1-5, with D perhaps matching TRBD1 (6 bases). From germline, CDR1 is MNHEY and CDR2 SVGEGT. Trimming removed 3 bases at V and 0 bases at J, with 18 bases between. The CDR3 contains 18 residues. CDR3 in DNA: TGTGCCAGCAGTTATGGCAGGGGAACCCTTTATAGCAATCAGCCCCAGCATTTT. It yields the protein CASSYGRGTLYSNQPQHF.

This chain joins TRBV5-1 and TRBJ1-6; 10 bases are a match to TRBD1. This CDR3 is built from 15 residues. J lost 8 bases, V lost 4 bases, and 6 bases had no gene match. Germline lookup yields CDR1 SGHRS and CDR2 YFSETQ. CDR3 bases: TGCGCCAGCAGCATGACAGGGGGCCCTGATTCACCCCTCCACTTT. It codes for CASSMTGGPDSPLHF.

The chain employs TRBV6-5 and TRBJ1-1; D is undetermined. In germline, CDR1 is MNHEY, CDR2 SVGAGI. CDR3 length equals 13 residues. Between the trimmed V and J ends, which lost 3 bases and 5 bases, there was a span of 10 bases. The CDR3 loop is CASSYVGRTEAFF. CDR3 nucleotide sequence: TGTGCCAGCAGTTATGTAGGGAGGACTGAAGCTTTCTTT.

The rearrangement joins TRBV6-6 to TRBJ1-2; 7 bases are shared with TRBD1. This CDR3 has 14 residues. Germline V gene data show CDR1 as MNHNY and CDR2 as SVGAGI (reference sequence). J gave up 1 base and V 6 bases, and 5 bases lay outside the gene matches. In DNA form, the CDR3 reads TGTGCCAGCAGAAAGGACAGGATTAACTATGGCTACACCTTC. Translated: CASRKDRINYGYTF.

The J gene is TRBJ2-4, the V gene TRBV27; a weak D match, TRBD2 (5 bases). Trimming pared 6 bases from V and 12 bases from J, leaving 18 bases between. CDR1 is MNHEY and CDR2 is SMNVEV in the germline V gene (reference sequence). There are 13 residues in the CDR3. The CDR3 region is CASRGWGERNQYF. CDR3 bases: TGTGCCAGCAGGGGTTGGGGAGAGCGGAATCAGTACTTC.

The gene calls are TRBV4-2 and TRBJ2-1; the match to TRBD2 covers 12 bases. Germline values: CDR1 LGHNA, CDR2 YNFKEQ. J was trimmed by 0 bases and V by 0 bases; bases with no gene match: 9. CDR3 length: 20 amino acids. CDR3 protein: CASSQDVGLAGGVSYNEQFF. CDR3 DNA sequence: TGTGCCAGCAGCCAAGACGTTGGTCTAGCGGGGGGGGTCTCCTACAATGAGCAGTTCTTC.

V is TRBV6-2 or TRBV6-3 and J is TRBJ1-5, with D maybe TRBD1 (5 bases). The CDR3 runs to 14 residues. From germline, CDR1 is MNHEY and CDR2 SVGEGT. V was cut by 6 bases and J by 2 bases, with 11 bases left in between. The CDR3: CASSTGGGNQPQHF. The CDR3 region has the DNA TGTGCCAGCAGCACCGGGGGGGGCAATCAGCCCCAGCATTTT.

The genes are TRBV28 and TRBJ2-1; TRBD1 might be the D (5 bases). This CDR3 spans 11 amino acids. With 6 bases removed from V and 5 bases from J, the gap between germline ends came to 5 bases. Looked up from germline, CDR1 is MDHEN and CDR2 is SYDVKM. The CDR3 DNA reads TGTGCCAGCAGCAGGGACAATGAGCAGTTCTTC. Protein sequence: CASSRDNEQFF. The complete variable domain, with remaining parts taken from reference TRBV28 and TRBJ2-1, reads DVKVTQSSRYLVKRTGEKVFLECVQDMDHENMFWYRQDPGLGLRLIYFSYDVKMKEKGDIPEGYSVSREKKERFSLILESASTNQTSMYLCASSRDNEQFFGPGTRLTVL.

This chain connects TRBV5-1 to TRBJ2-7; 7 bases align to TRBD1. V lost 3 bases, J lost 1 base, and 4 bases stayed unmatched. The CDR3 extends over 14 amino acids. Germline V gives CDR1 SGHRS, CDR2 YFSETQ. CDR3 DNA sequence: TGCGCCAGCAGCTCCGGGACAGCATCCTACGAGCAGTACTTC. Translation gives CASSSGTASYEQYF.

This clone was counted a single time. The chain carries TRBV28 and TRBJ2-7, with TRBD2 as a possible D gene (6 bases). The CDR3 spans 15 residues. CDR1 and CDR2 from the germline V gene are MDHEN and SYDVKM. The V end was cut by 8 bases, the J end by 0 bases, with 17 bases between. CDR3 DNA sequence: TGTGCCAGCCAAAACGGGGCCGGGAGCTCCTACGAGCAGTACGTC. Amino acid sequence: CASQNGAGSSYEQYV.

This clone occurred once. J is TRBJ1-2 and V is TRBV5-1, with 8 bases lining up with TRBD1. CDR3 size: 16 residues. Germline V CDR1 and CDR2: SGHRS, YFSETQ. Losses at the gene ends were 0 bases for V and 5 bases for J; bases not matched to a gene: 9. The CDR3 sequence: CASSLAGQGAVYGYTF. The CDR3 region has the DNA TGCGCCAGCAGCTTGGCCGGGCAGGGGGCGGTTTATGGCTACACCTTC.

CDR3 in amino acids: CASSTRDLGRALHF. CDR3 sequence (DNA): TGTGCCAGCAGCACCCGGGACTTGGGGCGGGCCCTCCACTTT. The chain uses TRBV13 and TRBJ1-6; D may be TRBD1 (5 bases). Looked up from germline, CDR1 is PRHDT and CDR2 is FYEKMQ (reference sequence). The ends were cut back, 5 bases at V and 14 bases at J, with 19 bases in the middle. The CDR3 has 14 amino acids.

The chain recombines TRBV5-1 with TRBJ1-4; weak D call: TRBD1 (5 bases). This CDR3 has 13 residues. Germline V lookup: CDR1 SGHRS, CDR2 YFSETQ. Trimming removed 3 bases at V and 5 bases at J, with 8 bases between. The CDR3 coding sequence is TGCGCCAGCAGCTCTGGGGGGAATGAAAAACTGTTTTTT. Translation: CASSSGGNEKLFF.

The V and J genes are TRBV29-1 and TRBJ2-2; 10 nucleotides align to TRBD1. Germline CDR1 is SQVTM and CDR2 is ANQGSEA. The length of the CDR3 is 16 residues. V shed 5 bases and J 4 bases; nucleotides not matched to a gene: 10. CDR3 residues: CSVQTPGQGSTGELFF. The CDR3 region has the DNA TGCAGCGTTCAAACGCCGGGACAGGGGTCCACCGGGGAGCTGTTTTTT.

The chain couples TRBV11-3 to TRBJ2-3; 8 positions match TRBD2. The CDR3 covers 14 residues. The germline gives CDR1 SGHNT, CDR2 YENEEA. The J segment lost 6 bases and the V segment lost 1 base, leaving 3 bases of the junction unmatched. The CDR3 region is CASSLAGGKDTQYF. The CDR3 DNA follows: TGTGCCAGCAGCTTAGCGGGGGGGAAGGATACGCAGTATTTT.

J is TRBJ2-7 and V is TRBV6-6, with 7 bases lining up with TRBD2. The germline V gene has CDR1 MNHNY and CDR2 SVGAGI (reference sequence). The CDR3 has 13 residues. This chain's CDR3 is CASCYSGDYEQYV. The CDR3 nucleotides are TGTGCCAGCTGTTACAGCGGGGACTACGAGCAGTACGTC.

V and J are TRBV6-6 and TRBJ1-2; D is possibly TRBD1 (5 bases). The CDR3 consists of 14 residues. Trimming took off 1 base at V and 7 bases at J, with 13 bases between the two ends. Germline CDR1 reads MNHNY; CDR2 reads SVGAGI (reference sequence). Here the CDR3 DNA reads TGTGCCAGCAGTTACTTGCAGGGTACGGTTGGCTACACCTTC. The encoded protein is CASSYLQGTVGYTF.

The V gene is TRBV28, the J gene TRBJ2-2; 8 nucleotides line up with TRBD1. CDR1 and CDR2 (germline): MDHEN, SYDVKM. This CDR3 comprises 14 residues. V was pared by 5 bases and J by 3 bases, with 2 bases of the junction left unmatched. CDR3 DNA sequence: TGTGCCAGCAGTAGACAGGGGTACACCGGGGAGCTGTTTTTT. Its translation is CASSRQGYTGELFF.

The rearrangement joins TRBV5-1 to TRBJ1-4; D is unclear. V was shortened by 2 bases and J by 0 bases, with 8 bases between the two germline ends. From germline, CDR1 is SGHRS and CDR2 YFSETQ. The CDR3 is 15 amino acids. The CDR3 here is CASSFSDATNEKLFF. Here the CDR3 DNA reads TGCGCCAGCAGCTTCTCAGATGCAACTAATGAAAAACTGTTTTTT.

This clone showed up just a few times. This rearrangement joins TRBV18 to TRBJ2-3; D might be TRBD1 (5 bases). There are 13 residues in the CDR3. Trimming removed 5 bases from V and 0 bases from J, with 6 bases in between. Per germline, CDR1 KGHSH and CDR2 LQKENI. The CDR3 loop reads CASSGASTDTQYF. CDR3 DNA: TGTGCCAGCTCAGGGGCTAGCACAGATACGCAGTATTTT.

This rearrangement joins TRBV7-4 to TRBJ2-7, with 8 bases fitting TRBD1. The J segment lost 0 bases and the V segment lost 1 base, leaving 5 bases of the junction unmatched. Germline loops: CDR1 SGHVT, CDR2 SQSDAQ. The CDR3 has 16 amino acids. The CDR3 region is CASSLGGDRCSYEQYV. In DNA form, the CDR3 reads TGTGCCAGCAGCTTAGGGGGGGACAGGTGCTCCTACGAGCAGTACGTC.